This T cell receptor (beta chain) was captured in a study of T cell repertoires in cytomegalovirus infection. Whole-study context: Shared public TCR beta signatures pointed to both CMV infection and a matching HLA type. Study conclusions and caveats: Frequencies of public TCR beta families were cumulated, and this identified carriers of CMV plus the relevant HLA.

In TCRdb, the reads were re-called with MiXCR into one record per CDR3 protein. The sample has nearly 550,000 distinct CDR3 sequences, 16% seen once. The CDR3 consists of 15 residues. Trimming took off 6 bases at V and 7 bases at J, with 21 bases between the two ends. Germline assignment: CDR1 MNHEY and CDR2 SMNVEV (reference sequence). Details on this clonotype: As yet, its antigen is unknown. Since a much larger clone is just one base distant, this may be a read error. Since the CDR3 does not end with the conserved phenylalanine or tryptophan, this likely comes from a read error.

V is TRBV27 and J is TRBJ1-2; D remains unclear. The sample was CD8+ T cells from PBMCs. The receptor was derived from a human donor in good health (CMV status not recorded). Some clones in this sample may be carry-over from other donors' samples. CDR3 DNA sequence: TGTGCCAGCAGCCGGAGTAAAAGTTCTTCGGGTGGCTACACCTTA. It yields the protein CASSRSKSSSGGYTL.